These 27 T cell receptor beta chains originate from one sample sequenced in a study of Graves' ophthalmopathy and Graves' hyperthyroidism. Scientists amplified the TCR beta CDR3 regions from RNA transcripts. First-round RT-PCR used HTBI primers; second-round multiplex PCR followed. One entry per CDR3 protein results from TCRdb running MiXCR on the multiplex PCR reads. The sample yields a few hundred thousand distinct CDR3 sequences, 15% to 20% seen once. Sequenced input: peripheral blood. These TCRs come from a woman in her late teens or twenties with Graves' ophthalmopathy.

This clonotype was counted ten times or more. The rearrangement links TRBV24-1 to TRBJ2-7; 7 nucleotides line up with TRBD2. Trimming at V came to 2 bases and at J to 3 bases, leaving 6 bases not matched to a gene. This CDR3 comprises 15 residues. Looked up from germline, CDR1 is KGHDR and CDR2 is SFDVKD. CDR3 region: CATSDSREGFYEQYF. CDR3 DNA sequence: TGTGCCACCAGTGATTCAAGGGAGGGTTTCTACGAGCAGTACTTC.

This clonotype was counted ten times or more. The J gene is TRBJ1-5, the V gene TRBV19, with D hard to call. The length of the CDR3 is 13 residues. V lost 1 base to trimming and J lost 4 bases, with 5 bases between them. Germline loops: CDR1 LNHDA, CDR2 SQIVND (reference sequence). DNA of the CDR3: TGTGCCAGTAGTATAGGAGCGAATCAGCCCCAGCATTTT. Translated: CASSIGANQPQHF.

This clonotype has a count of ten or more. The chain is built from TRBV5-1 and TRBJ1-1; no firm D call. Germline CDR1 is SGHRS and CDR2 is YFSETQ. The CDR3 covers 13 residues. V lost 0 bases and J lost 6, with 9 bases in between. The CDR3 loop is CASSLALSAEAFF. The DNA of the CDR3 is TGCGCCAGCAGCTTGGCCCTAAGCGCTGAAGCTTTCTTT.

This clonotype was picked up a small number of times. The chain combines TRBV28 with TRBJ1-5; D remains ambiguous. The ends were cut back, 2 bases at V and 2 bases at J, with 13 bases in the middle. Germline loops: CDR1 MDHEN, CDR2 SYDVKM. The CDR3 is 16 amino acids. The CDR3 reads CASSLVREVRNQPQHF. For the CDR3, the DNA is TGTGCCAGCAGTTTAGTAAGGGAGGTGCGCAATCAGCCCCAGCATTTT.

V is TRBV12-3 or TRBV12-4 and J is TRBJ2-2; 7 bases fit TRBD1. V lost 7 bases to trimming and J lost 6 bases; unmatched junction nucleotides: 11. This CDR3 is 15 amino acids long. CDR3 sequence reads: CASTLKDRTAGELFF. The CDR3 DNA sequence: TGTGCCAGCACCCTGAAGGACAGGACCGCCGGGGAGCTGTTTTTT.

This clonotype has at least ten counts. This chain connects TRBV28 to TRBJ1-1; D call uncertain. The germline CDR1 and CDR2 sequences are MDHEN and SYDVKM. The CDR3 is made up of 14 amino acids. V lost 2 bases to trimming and J lost 1 base, with 8 bases between them. CDR3 DNA: TGTGCCAGCAGTTTAATAGGTTCGAACACTGAAGCTTTCTTT. As protein: CASSLIGSNTEAFF.

This chain connects TRBV12-3 or TRBV12-4 to TRBJ2-7, with 7 bases lining up with TRBD1. This CDR3 is 13 amino acids long. V dropped 10 bases and J dropped 4; count of bases not matched to a gene: 10. The CDR3 DNA reads as TGTGCCATCAGGGGGACAGACAAATACGAGCAGTACTTC. Amino acid sequence: CAIRGTDKYEQYF.

This clonotype was seen ten or more times. The chain uses TRBV10-3 and TRBJ2-7; 10 positions match TRBD1. Looked up from germline, CDR1 is ENHRY and CDR2 is SYGVKD. The CDR3 loop spans 14 amino acids. V was clipped by 4 bases and J by 6 bases; unmatched bases: 6. This CDR3 is CAISGRTGGSEQYF. The CDR3 DNA follows: TGTGCCATCAGTGGGCGGACAGGGGGAAGCGAGCAGTACTTC.

This clonotype was seen a few times. V usage is TRBV29-1 and J usage is TRBJ1-3, with D perhaps TRBD1 (5 bases). V was pared by 3 bases and J by 2 bases, with 14 bases between. The CDR3 contains 15 residues. CDR1 SQVTM and CDR2 ANQGSEA come from the germline V gene. CDR3 nucleotide sequence: TGCAGCGTTGAGGACCCATGGGGCGCTGGAAACACCATATATTTT. It is translated as CSVEDPWGAGNTIYF.

This clonotype has at least ten counts. The genes are TRBV7-2 and TRBJ2-2; D call uncertain. There are 14 residues in the CDR3. Germline lookup yields CDR1 SGHTA and CDR2 FQGNSA. V dropped 2 bases and J dropped 6 bases, with 10 bases sitting between them. The CDR3 is CASSLKQSSGELFF. CDR3 bases: TGTGCCAGCAGCTTAAAACAGAGCTCCGGGGAGCTGTTTTTT.

This clonotype has a count of ten or more. The rearrangement uses TRBV2 and TRBJ2-2; 10 positions match TRBD1. The CDR3 covers 16 residues. The junction had 10 bases not matched to a gene; V was cut back by 7 bases and J by 5 bases. The germline gives CDR1 SNHLY, CDR2 FYNNEI. The DNA for the CDR3 is TGTGCCAGCACCCCGGGGAGACAGGGGGCAACCGGGGAGCTGTTTTTT. As protein: CASTPGRQGATGELFF.

This clonotype was observed at least ten times. The V call is TRBV30, the J call TRBJ2-2; 10 bases line up with TRBD2. The J segment lost 3 bases and the V segment lost 1 base, leaving 2 bases of the junction unmatched. Germline CDR1 is GTSNPN and CDR2 is SVGIG (reference sequence). The CDR3 is made up of 15 amino acids. Here the CDR3 DNA reads TGTGCCTGGAGTGGCAGCGGGAGGGACACCGGGGAGCTGTTTTTT. Translated: CAWSGSGRDTGELFF.

This clonotype was counted at least ten times. CDR3 residues: CASRLPRDSTGELFF. CDR3 nucleotide sequence: TGTGCCAGCAGACTTCCGCGGGATTCCACCGGGGAGCTGTTTTTT. This sequence joins TRBV28 and TRBJ2-2; D may be TRBD2 (6 bases). V shed 6 bases and J shed 4 bases, with 15 bases lying between them. The CDR3 runs to 15 residues. Looked up from germline, CDR1 is MDHEN and CDR2 is SYDVKM. The variable domain in full, completed from reference TRBV28 and TRBJ2-2, reads DVKVTQSSRYLVKRTGEKVFLECVQDMDHENMFWYRQDPGLGLRLIYFSYDVKMKEKGDIPEGYSVSREKKERFSLILESASTNQTSMYLCASRLPRDSTGELFFGEGSRLTVL.

In its sample, this clonotype was seen many times. The J gene is TRBJ2-7, the V gene TRBV4-2; weak D call: TRBD2 (6 bases). V was cut by 1 base and J by 0 bases, with 16 bases left in between. Germline values: CDR1 LGHNA, CDR2 YNFKEQ. CDR3 length: 17 amino acids. The CDR3, as DNA: TGTGCCAGCAGCCAAGGAAGTCAGCGGGTTAGCTCCTACGAGCAGTACTTC. Its translation: CASSQGSQRVSSYEQYF.

This clonotype occurred many times. V and J are TRBV27 and TRBJ2-7; D uncertain. Trimming removed 0 bases from V and 2 bases from J, with 11 bases in between. The CDR3 sequence is 15 residues long. CDR1 and CDR2 from the germline V gene are MNHEY and SMNVEV (reference sequence). This CDR3 reads CASSLSSPPTYEQYF. DNA for the CDR3: TGTGCCAGCAGTTTATCTTCCCCACCTACCTACGAGCAGTACTTC.

This clonotype has a handful of counts. The chain employs TRBV6-2 or TRBV6-3 and TRBJ2-7; weak D call: TRBD2 (6 bases). Per the germline V gene, CDR1 is MNHEY and CDR2 is SVGEGT. Trimming removed 6 bases at V and 1 base at J, with 19 bases between. The length of the CDR3 is 16 residues. Here the CDR3 reads CASSRTGSRGSYEQYF. CDR3 in DNA: TGTGCCAGCAGCCGTACGGGAAGCCGGGGGTCCTACGAGCAGTACTTC.

This clonotype has at least ten counts. The V gene is TRBV3-1, the J gene TRBJ2-7; the D gene could be TRBD1 or TRBD2 (5 bases each). Trimming stripped 4 bases from V and 6 bases from J, with 16 bases between. This CDR3 spans 14 amino acids. Germline CDR1 reads LGHDT; CDR2 reads YNNKEL (reference sequence). The DNA of the CDR3 is TGTGCCAGCAGCCGGAACTCCGGGACGTTCGAGCAGTACTTC. Protein product: CASSRNSGTFEQYF.

This clonotype has ten or more counts. The CDR3 sequence: CASRELGKNIQYF. The CDR3, as DNA: TGTGCCAGCCGAGAACTAGGCAAAAACATTCAGTACTTC. The chain has TRBV27 and TRBJ2-4; maybe TRBD2 (5 bases). This CDR3 is 13 amino acids long. Trimming took 8 bases from V and 3 from J, leaving 11 bases between them. Per germline, CDR1 MNHEY and CDR2 SMNVEV (reference sequence).

This clonotype appeared a few times. The genes are TRBV6-2 or TRBV6-3 and TRBJ2-2, with 13 bases matching TRBD2. The trim removed 6 bases at V and 6 bases at J, leaving 16 bases unmatched. This CDR3 has 19 amino acids. CDR1 is MNHEY, CDR2 SVGEGT, per germline. The CDR3: CASSRTGLAGRGIAGELFF. CDR3 sequence (DNA): TGTGCCAGCAGCCGGACGGGACTAGCGGGAAGGGGTATCGCCGGGGAGCTGTTTTTT.

This clonotype was counted at least ten times. V usage is TRBV5-1 and J usage is TRBJ1-1; tentatively, D is TRBD1 (6 bases). The V end was cut by 2 bases, the J end by 1 base, with 12 bases between. The germline V gene encodes CDR1 SGHRS and CDR2 YFSETQ. This CDR3 region has 15 residues. The DNA for the CDR3 is TGCGCCAGCAGCTTCGGGGGGCCGGGGAACACTGAAGCTTTCTTT. Protein sequence: CASSFGGPGNTEAFF.

This clonotype was seen repeatedly, ten times or more. The rearrangement links TRBV4-3 to TRBJ2-5, with D perhaps matching TRBD2 (6 bases). The V gene's germline CDR1 is LGHNA and CDR2 YSLEER. This CDR3 contains 17 residues. The V end was cut by 5 bases, the J end by 4 bases, with 23 bases between. This chain's CDR3 is CASSAKISLAPRETQYF. The CDR3 coding sequence is TGCGCCAGCAGCGCCAAGATATCCCTAGCGCCCCGAGAGACCCAGTACTTC.

The CDR3 reads CASLFTTTTANTEAFF. In DNA, the CDR3 is TGTGCCAGCTTATTTACCACGACAACTGCGAACACTGAAGCTTTCTTT. The chain links TRBV6-2 or TRBV6-3 to TRBJ1-1; D gene uncertain. This CDR3 comprises 16 residues. The germline V gene has CDR1 MNHEY and CDR2 SVGEGT. Trimming took 8 bases from V and 1 from J, leaving 20 bases between them.

This clonotype came up many times. The gene calls are TRBV28 and TRBJ2-7; D possibly corresponds to TRBD2 (5 bases). Germline assignment: CDR1 MDHEN and CDR2 SYDVKM. The V end was cut by 5 bases, the J end by 4 bases, with 12 bases between. The CDR3 totals 13 residues. The DNA of the CDR3 is TGTGCCAGCAGTCCGGGATGGGGATACGAGCAGTACTTC. Residues: CASSPGWGYEQYF.

In this sample, this clonotype turned up many times. Relative to the germline gene, one junction end is altered; a read error may explain this. The genes are TRBV28 and TRBJ2-7; tentative D call: TRBD1 (6 bases). CDR3 length: 11 amino acids. Germline V gene lookup returns CDR1 MDHEN and CDR2 SYDVKM. In DNA, the CDR3 is TGTGCCAGCAGTTCAAGGACAGTTTCGGGCTTC. This encodes CASSSRTVSGF.

This clonotype showed up many times. V is TRBV30 and J is TRBJ2-7, with TRBD2 matching over 9 bases. Unmatched junction bases numbered 6, after V lost 5 bases and J lost 4 bases. The CDR3 has 13 amino acids. In germline, CDR1 is GTSNPN, CDR2 SVGIG (reference sequence). For the CDR3, the DNA is TGTGCCTGGGGGGTAACTAGCGGGTACGAGCAGTACTTC. Residues: CAWGVTSGYEQYF.

CDR3 nucleotide sequence: TGCAGTGCTCGGGACAGGGAGGACACTGAAGCTTTCTTT. The encoded protein is CSARDREDTEAFF. The V call is TRBV20-1, the J call TRBJ1-1, with 9 bases fitting TRBD1. The V gene end was trimmed by 5 bases and the J gene end by 3 bases; junction bases not matched to a gene: 4. Germline values: CDR1 DFQATT, CDR2 SNEGSKA (reference sequence). There are 13 residues in the CDR3.

This clonotype was seen at least ten times. J is TRBJ2-2 and V is TRBV2, with TRBD2 matching over 10 bases. V gave up 2 bases and J gave up 1 base; unmatched junction bases: 7. This CDR3 is built from 18 residues. Germline lookup yields CDR1 SNHLY and CDR2 FYNNEI. The CDR3 DNA follows: TGTGCCAGCAGTGAAAGTGGACTAGCGGCCTGGAACACCGGGGAGCTGTTTTTT. Residues: CASSESGLAAWNTGELFF.